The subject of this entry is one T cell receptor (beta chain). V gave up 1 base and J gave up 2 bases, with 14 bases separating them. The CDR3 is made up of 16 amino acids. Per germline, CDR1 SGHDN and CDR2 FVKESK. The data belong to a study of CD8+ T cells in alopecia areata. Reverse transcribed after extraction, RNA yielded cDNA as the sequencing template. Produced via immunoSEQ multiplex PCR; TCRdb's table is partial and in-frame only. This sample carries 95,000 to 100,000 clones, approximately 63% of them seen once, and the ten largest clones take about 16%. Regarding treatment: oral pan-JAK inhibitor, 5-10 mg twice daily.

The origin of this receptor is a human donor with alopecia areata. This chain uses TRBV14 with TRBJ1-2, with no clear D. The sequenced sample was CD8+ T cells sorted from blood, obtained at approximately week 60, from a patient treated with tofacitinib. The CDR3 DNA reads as TGTGCCAGCAGCCAAGTATTCCGCAAACAAAACTATGGCTACACCTTC. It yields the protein CASSQVFRKQNYGYTF.